A single sample gave rise to the 7 T cell receptor beta chains below, sequenced in a study of blood T cell repertoires in COVID-19 (dated by TCRdb to about 2020). Receptor amplification or capture employed the immunoSEQ multiplex PCR assay. The table comes from immuneACCESS by way of TCRdb, which keeps in-frame sequences with V and J called. Part of the clones is missing from these tables; in studies checked, under half for an unresolved V gene and the rest for unknown reasons. The sample table contains over 10,000 clones; only one count was recorded for 88% of them. The ten largest clonotypes hold less than 35% of the sample. The source material was peripheral blood. The receptors were gathered from a human donor in a cohort sampled during active COVID-19.

V gene TRBV5-1 combines with J gene TRBJ2-1; D is perhaps TRBD2 (6 bases). The CDR3 covers 12 residues. Trimming stripped 4 bases from V and 9 bases from J, with 11 bases between. Germline V gives CDR1 SGHRS, CDR2 YFSETQ. Here the CDR3 reads CASSPEGIEQFF. Here the CDR3 DNA reads TGCGCCAGCAGCCCGGAGGGTATTGAGCAGTTCTTC.

The V call is TRBV5-4, the J call TRBJ1-4, with 7 bases identical to TRBD1. The germline gives CDR1 SGHNT, CDR2 YYREEE (reference sequence). The CDR3 is made up of 15 amino acids. V dropped 0 bases and J dropped 5; count of bases not matched to a gene: 4. CDR3 sequence reads: CASSLGGRGNEKLFF. The CDR3 DNA reads TGTGCCAGCAGCTTGGGTGGCAGGGGGAATGAAAAACTGTTTTTT.

This clone was seen a single time. The chain carries TRBV7-9 and TRBJ1-4; weak D call: TRBD1 (5 bases). Germline V gene sequence: CDR1 SEHNR, CDR2 FQNEAQ (reference sequence). V was cut by 2 bases and J by 0 bases, with 10 bases left in between. The CDR3 contains 16 residues. Written as DNA, the CDR3 is TGTGCCAGCAGCTTATACAGGATTGCAACTAATGAAAAACTGTTTTTT. Translation gives CASSLYRIATNEKLFF.

The table lists this clone with a count of one. This sequence joins TRBV7-2 and TRBJ2-7; 9 nucleotides line up with TRBD1. CDR1 is SGHTA, CDR2 FQGNSA, per germline. J gave up 5 bases and V 2 bases, and 7 bases lay outside the gene matches. CDR3 length: 15 amino acids. CDR3 bases: TGTGCCAGCAGCTTAAGGTACAGGGGGCCCCACGAGCAGTACTTC. Its translation is CASSLRYRGPHEQYF. The full variable domain, its missing parts supplied by reference TRBV7-2 and TRBJ2-7, is GAGVSQSPSNKVTEKGKDVELRCDPISGHTALYWYRQSLGQGLEFLIYFQGNSAPDKSGLPSDRFSAERTGGSVSTLTIQRTQQEDSAVYLCASSLRYRGPHEQYFGPGTRLTVT.

V usage is TRBV12-5 and J usage is TRBJ2-2; possibly TRBD1 for D (5 bases). Germline V gives CDR1 LGHNT, CDR2 FRNRAP. Trimming stripped 0 bases from V and 0 bases from J, with 20 bases between. The CDR3 is made up of 20 amino acids. This CDR3 is CASGLVPLRPWGSNTGELFF. DNA of the CDR3: TGTGCTAGTGGTTTGGTTCCTCTTCGACCGTGGGGCTCGAACACCGGGGAGCTGTTTTTT.

This clone has only one observation. The chain combines TRBV6-5 with TRBJ1-4; possibly TRBD1 for D (6 bases). Germline-derived CDR1 and CDR2 are MNHEY and SVGAGI. V was clipped by 8 bases and J by 6 bases, with 19 bases between them. The CDR3 spans 15 residues. Here the CDR3 DNA reads TGTGCCAGCGTGAGGGGGGGGTTAGGGGATGAAAAACTGTTTTTT. It yields the protein CASVRGGLGDEKLFF.

This chain links TRBV2 with TRBJ2-5, with TRBD2 identical over 11 bases. The length of the CDR3 is 14 residues. In germline, CDR1 is SNHLY, CDR2 FYNNEI. V lost 7 bases to trimming and J lost 4 bases; unmatched junction nucleotides: 5. The CDR3 reads CASTYSGGGETQYF. The CDR3 bases are TGTGCCAGCACCTATAGCGGGGGGGGAGAGACCCAGTACTTC.